These 3 T cell receptor beta chains came from one sample sequenced in a study of human T cells and chemical hapten exposure. Via MiXCR, TCRdb re-called the RACE reads, giving one row per CDR3 protein. The sample has hundreds of thousands of distinct CDR3 sequences; about 6.9% are singletons. Time point reported: patch test 2, 6 weeks after DPC sensitization. Treatment noted: therapeutic diphenylcyclopropenone sensitization with weekly scalp DPC. The sample in question was whole blood, obtained in connection with sensitization to the hapten diphenylcyclopropenone (DPC). These receptors originate from a woman in her late teens or twenties with alopecia areata. Some clones in this sample may be carry-over from other donors' samples.

In this sample, this clonotype turned up a few times. The genes are TRBV12-3 or TRBV12-4 and TRBJ1-1; 9 positions match TRBD1. The CDR3 sequence is 15 residues long. V lost 6 bases to trimming and J lost 11 bases; unmatched junction nucleotides: 16. CDR3 sequence reads: CASSPAPGQGMTAFF. As DNA, the CDR3 is TGTGCCAGCAGCCCCGCCCCGGGACAGGGAATGACGGCTTTCTTT.

This clonotype was found many times. This chain joins TRBV29-1 and TRBJ1-2; TRBD1 aligns across 8 bases. The CDR3 runs to 13 residues. V dropped 7 bases and J dropped 7; count of bases not matched to a gene: 11. The germline CDR1 and CDR2 sequences are SQVTM and ANQGSEA. The CDR3 region has the DNA TGCAGCGATACGACAGGGGCTGACCCTGGCTACACCTTC. This gives the protein CSDTTGADPGYTF.

The chain employs TRBV4-2 and TRBJ2-1, with no clear D. The CDR3 is 12 residues long. In germline, CDR1 is LGHNA, CDR2 YNFKEQ. Trimming cost V 0 bases and J 9 bases, with 6 bases left between them. The CDR3 reads CASSQEAREQFF. For the CDR3, the DNA is TGTGCCAGCAGCCAAGAAGCGCGTGAGCAGTTCTTC.